This entry is about one T cell receptor beta chain. What it recognizes is unknown. The authors extracted RNA and reverse transcribed it into cDNA as the sequencing template. Profiling relied on immunoSEQ multiplex PCR, and the TCRdb table lists in-frame clones only, not all of them. Counted here are under 250,000 clones, roughly 50% occurring once; the ten biggest clones make up nearly 5%. The data are from a study of CD8+ T cells in alopecia areata. Study-level points and caveats: Sequenced scalp T cells also include alphabeta T cells resident in normal skin. Sharing of TCRs across patients appeared less clear than in mice, possibly for HLA-related reasons. Scalp lesions, especially in alopecia totalis/universalis, had higher clonality than normal scalp.

The sorting of PBMCs gave CD4+ and CD8+ T cells. The CDR3 sequence is 14 residues long. CDR1 and CDR2 (germline): SGHAT, FQNNGV. V gave up 5 bases and J gave up 4 bases, with 15 bases separating them. The sample consisted of CD8+ T cells sorted from blood. The sequence came from a human donor in good health. The V gene is TRBV11-2, the J gene TRBJ2-7; D possibly corresponds to TRBD2 (5 bases). CDR3 nucleotide sequence: TGTGCCAGCAGCCCCGGGGTAGGTCTGTACGAGCAGTACTTC. This encodes CASSPGVGLYEQYF.